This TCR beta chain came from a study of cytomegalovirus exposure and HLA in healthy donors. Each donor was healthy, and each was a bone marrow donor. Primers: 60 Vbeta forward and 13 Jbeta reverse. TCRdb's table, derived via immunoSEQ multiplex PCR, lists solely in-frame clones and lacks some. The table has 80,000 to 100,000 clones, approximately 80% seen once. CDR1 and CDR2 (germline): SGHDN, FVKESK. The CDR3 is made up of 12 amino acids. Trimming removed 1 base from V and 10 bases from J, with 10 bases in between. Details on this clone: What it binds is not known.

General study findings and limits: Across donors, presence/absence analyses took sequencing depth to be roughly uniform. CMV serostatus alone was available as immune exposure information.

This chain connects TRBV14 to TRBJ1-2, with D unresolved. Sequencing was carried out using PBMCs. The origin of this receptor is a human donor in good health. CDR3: CASSQARSDYTF. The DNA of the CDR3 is TGTGCCAGCAGCCAAGCCCGGTCTGACTACACCTTC.